Listed below are T cell receptor beta chains from one sample, sequenced in a study of blood T cell repertoires in COVID-19. Some clones are missing from TCRdb's copy, which holds only in-frame ones; the method was immunoSEQ multiplex PCR. This sample has approximately 15,000 clones, with 83% found just once. The sample comprised peripheral blood. The receptors derive from a woman in her sixties with acute or convalescent COVID-19. Each CDR3 is given with its conserved first and last residue. D genes are given only for firm matches. Clone size, where shown, is once, few, many, or a class for clones that have expanded.

DNA: TGTGCCAGCAGCCAAGAGGACAGGTCCTACGAGCAGTACTTC; CDR3: CASSQEDRSYEQYF; J: TRBJ2-7; D: TRBD1; size: NA; V: TRBV4-2
DNA: TGTGCCAGCTCACCGGACAGGGTAACCGGGGAGCTGTTTTTT; CDR3: CASSPDRVTGELFF; J: TRBJ2-2; D: TRBD1; size: NA; V: TRBV18
DNA: TGTGCCATCAAAACAGGAGGCCCAGGGGAGGAAAAACTGTTTTTT; CDR3: CAIKTGGPGEEKLFF; J: TRBJ1-4; D: NA; size: NA; V: TRBV10-3
DNA: TGTGCCATCAGTGAGTCGTCCGGGACAAACTACGAGCAGTACTTC; CDR3: CAISESSGTNYEQYF; J: TRBJ2-7; D: NA; size: NA; V: TRBV10-3
DNA: TGTGCCAGCACCGCACAGGGAAGGGACTCACCCCTCCACTTT; CDR3: CASTAQGRDSPLHF; J: TRBJ1-6; D: NA; size: NA; V: TRBV7-9
DNA: TGTGCCAGCATCCTCTGGCCACCGACAGGGGGCCTTCCCCAGCATTTT; CDR3: CASILWPPTGGLPQHF; J: TRBJ1-5; D: TRBD1; size: once; V: TRBV5-6
DNA: TGTGCCAGCAGCCAAGGACTAGCGGGAGTCACGCAGTATTTT; CDR3: CASSQGLAGVTQYF; J: TRBJ2-3; D: TRBD2; size: once; V: TRBV3-1/TRBV3-2
DNA: TGCGCCAGCAGTGTCGCCCCGACAAGCTCCTACGAGCAGTACTTC; CDR3: CASSVAPTSSYEQYF; J: TRBJ2-7; D: NA; size: NA; V: TRBV4-3
DNA: TGTGCCAGCAGTTACCTGACAGGAACTGAAGCTTTCTTT; CDR3: CASSYLTGTEAFF; J: TRBJ1-1; D: NA; size: few; V: TRBV6-6
DNA: TGTGCCAGCTCATCGCTCTACCCAAGGGTCGAGGGTTACAATGAGCAGTTCTTC; CDR3: CASSSLYPRVEGYNEQFF; J: TRBJ2-1; D: NA; size: NA; V: TRBV18
DNA: TGTGCCAGCAGCGCCCCGGGACATGGGGTGGGGGCTAGCTCTGGGGCCAACGTCCTGACTTTC; CDR3: CASSAPGHGVGASSGANVLTF; J: TRBJ2-6; D: NA; size: few; V: TRBV9
DNA: TGTGCCAGCAGTCTCCCAGGCTCAGGGGGAAACACCATATATTTT; CDR3: CASSLPGSGGNTIYF; J: TRBJ1-3; D: NA; size: NA; V: TRBV28
DNA: TGCGCCAGCAGTCACCACCCTAGACAGGGGGGTCGCCCAGATACGCAGTATTTT; CDR3: CASSHHPRQGGRPDTQYF; J: TRBJ2-3; D: TRBD1; size: few; V: TRBV23-1
DNA: TGCGCCAGCAGTCAAGACCTAGCGGGAGGGTTTTCCTACAATGAGCAGTTCTTC; CDR3: CASSQDLAGGFSYNEQFF; J: TRBJ2-1; D: TRBD2; size: NA; V: TRBV4-1
DNA: TGTGCCAGCAGCTCCAATCCAGGGGGAGGCTCTAATGGCTACACCTTC; CDR3: CASSSNPGGGSNGYTF; J: TRBJ1-2; D: TRBD1; size: NA; V: TRBV7-2
DNA: TGTGCCAGCAGTGATGATACGGACAGGGGAGACAGGCGGAACACCATATATTTT; CDR3: CASSDDTDRGDRRNTIYF; J: TRBJ1-3; D: TRBD1; size: NA; V: TRBV6-1
DNA: TGTGCCAGCTCATCTCTAGCGGGAGGGCGCACAGATACGCAGTATTTT; CDR3: CASSSLAGGRTDTQYF; J: TRBJ2-3; D: TRBD2; size: NA; V: TRBV18
DNA: TGTGCCACCAGTGATTTTGGGGCCTCGGATGAGCAGTTCTTC; CDR3: CATSDFGASDEQFF; J: TRBJ2-1; D: NA; size: once; V: TRBV24-1
DNA: TGTGCCAGTAGCAGGGGTCCGGGCCAGGGGTTTGTCAGCACTGAAGCTTTCTTT; CDR3: CASSRGPGQGFVSTEAFF; J: TRBJ1-1; D: NA; size: NA; V: TRBV19
DNA: TGTGCCAGCAGCCTCGCAGGGGAGGGTGGCGGCTACACCTTC; CDR3: CASSLAGEGGGYTF; J: TRBJ1-2; D: NA; size: NA; V: TRBV3-1/TRBV3-2
DNA: TGTGCCAGCAGTTTAAAGGTAGCCCGAACTAATGAAAAACTGTTTTTT; CDR3: CASSLKVARTNEKLFF; J: TRBJ1-4; D: NA; size: NA; V: TRBV27
DNA: TGTGCTAGTAGCCGAGGGGGGAACACTGAAGCTTTCTTT; CDR3: CASSRGGNTEAFF; J: TRBJ1-1; D: NA; size: NA; V: TRBV12-5
DNA: TGTGCCAGCAGTGAGATGGTAGCATCCTACGAGCAGTACTTC; CDR3: CASSEMVASYEQYF; J: TRBJ2-7; D: NA; size: NA; V: TRBV6-1
DNA: TGCGCCAGCAGTATCAATCGGGGAGGGGAAGCTAACTATGGCTACACCTTC; CDR3: CASSINRGGEANYGYTF; J: TRBJ1-2; D: NA; size: NA; V: TRBV10-2